This entry features one TCR beta chain sequence. Sequencing used immunoSEQ multiplex PCR; TCRdb keeps in-frame clones, though not all of them. The sample lists approximately 110,000 clones; 90% to 95% were seen once. Trimming cost V 6 bases and J 3 bases, with 9 bases left between them. The CDR3 consists of 13 residues. Germline CDR1 LNHDA, CDR2 SQIVND (reference sequence). This entry belongs to a study of T cell changes during pregnancy in multiple sclerosis. This TCR came from a female donor with multiple sclerosis, enrolled in a pregnancy study. The V and J genes are TRBV19 and TRBJ1-3; D not resolved. The sequenced sample was peripheral blood, obtained after pregnancy. The CDR3 region has the DNA TGTGCCAGTAGCCTTGGGAGTGGAAACACCATATATTTT. Translation gives CASSLGSGNTIYF.